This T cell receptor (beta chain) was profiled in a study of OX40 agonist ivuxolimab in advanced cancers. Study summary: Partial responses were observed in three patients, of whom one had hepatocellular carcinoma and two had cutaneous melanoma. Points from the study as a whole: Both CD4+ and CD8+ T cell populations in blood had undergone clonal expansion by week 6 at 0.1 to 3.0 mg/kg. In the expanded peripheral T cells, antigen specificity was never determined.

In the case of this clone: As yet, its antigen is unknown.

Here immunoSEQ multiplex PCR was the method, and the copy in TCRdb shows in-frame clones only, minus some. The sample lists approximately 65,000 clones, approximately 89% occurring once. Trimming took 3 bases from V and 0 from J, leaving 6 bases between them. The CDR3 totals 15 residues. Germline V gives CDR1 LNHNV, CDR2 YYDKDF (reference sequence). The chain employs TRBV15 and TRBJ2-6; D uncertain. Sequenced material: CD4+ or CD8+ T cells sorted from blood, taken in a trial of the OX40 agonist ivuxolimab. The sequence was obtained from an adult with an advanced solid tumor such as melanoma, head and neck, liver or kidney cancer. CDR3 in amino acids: CATSRELSGANVLTF. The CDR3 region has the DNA TGTGCCACCAGCAGGGAACTCTCTGGGGCCAACGTCCTGACTTTC.